This T cell receptor beta chain was sequenced during a study of STAT5B mutations in CD4+ large granular lymphocyte leukemia. General study findings and limits: Compared with healthy controls (2/35), patient top clones favored TRBV06 (8/27). No patients shared main leukemic clonotypes, though roughly 25% appeared at low frequency elsewhere.

CDR3 size: 15 residues. The V and J ends lost 4 bases and 3 bases respectively, with 14 bases between them. Germline values: CDR1 SGDLS, CDR2 YYNGEE. Comments on this clone: Its antigen is not identified.

The assay was run at survey level. TCRdb's copy holds only in-frame clones and misses some; the assay was immunoSEQ multiplex PCR. The repertoire holds about 32,000 clones, with less than 75% as singletons. This sequence originates from a human donor in good health. Sequenced material: CD4+ T cells from blood buffy coats. The gene calls are TRBV9 and TRBJ2-1; D assignment may be TRBD1 or TRBD2 (5 bases each). CDR3 amino acids: CASSPRDLYYNEQFF. The CDR3 bases are TGTGCCAGCAGCCCCAGGGACCTCTACTACAATGAGCAGTTCTTC.